The 13 T cell receptor beta chains reported below all come from one sample, sequenced in a study of blood T cell repertoires in COVID-19. TCRdb's copy holds only in-frame clones and misses some; the assay was immunoSEQ multiplex PCR. The sample comprises 300,000 to 350,000 clones, roughly 90% of which are singletons, and over 1% rests with the top ten. The sequencing sample was made of PBMCs or T cells enriched from blood (not recorded which). These receptors came from a woman aged 25 to 45 who had been exposed to COVID-19.

This chain joins TRBV10-1 and TRBJ1-1; TRBD1 aligns across 7 bases. Germline loops: CDR1 WNHNN, CDR2 SYGVQD (reference sequence). Trimming cost V 4 bases and J 2 bases; bases outside gene matches: 4. CDR3 length: 14 amino acids. CDR3 nucleotide sequence: TGCGCCAGCAGTGGGACAGGTAGCAACACTGAAGCTTTCTTT. Protein product: CASSGTGSNTEAFF.

The chain employs TRBV6-5 and TRBJ1-1, with TRBD1 as a possible D gene (6 bases). The CDR3 runs to 14 residues. Trimming left V 6 bases short and J 1 base short, with 12 bases between. CDR1 and CDR2 from the germline V gene are MNHEY and SVGAGI. The chain's CDR3 is CASSLTGRNTEAFF. CDR3 nucleotide sequence: TGTGCCAGCAGCCTCACAGGGAGGAACACTGAAGCTTTCTTT.

This clone was observed a few times. This chain connects TRBV18 to TRBJ1-5; no definite D call. Trimming shortened V by 0 bases and J by 2 bases, and 2 bases separated the two germline ends. Germline loops: CDR1 KGHSH, CDR2 LQKENI. CDR3 length equals 13 residues. The CDR3 coding sequence is TGTGCCAGCTCACCACCCGGCAATCAGCCCCAGCATTTT. This sequence encodes CASSPPGNQPQHF.

This sequence joins TRBV7-9 and TRBJ1-5, with D hard to call. This CDR3 has 15 residues. Trimming stripped 6 bases from V and 4 bases from J, with 16 bases between. CDR1 is SEHNR and CDR2 is FQNEAQ in the germline V gene (reference sequence). CDR3 residues: CASSQAAGPNQPQHF. The DNA of the CDR3 is TGTGCCAGCAGTCAAGCGGCAGGACCAAATCAGCCCCAGCATTTT.

This clone came up a few times. The chain employs TRBV7-9 and TRBJ2-7, with TRBD2 identical over 7 bases. Losses at the gene ends were 5 bases for V and 7 bases for J; bases not matched to a gene: 11. The CDR3 extends over 14 amino acids. Per the germline V gene, CDR1 is SEHNR and CDR2 is FQNEAQ (reference sequence). CDR3 sequence reads: CASSMMGREREQYF. DNA for the CDR3: TGTGCCAGCAGCATGATGGGGAGGGAAAGGGAGCAGTACTTC.

The rearrangement uses TRBV12-3 or TRBV12-4 and TRBJ1-1, with a tentative D call TRBD1 (5 bases). The CDR3 loop spans 12 amino acids. V lost 6 bases, J lost 4 bases, and 9 bases lay in between. In DNA, the CDR3 is TGTGCCAGCAGAGGGGATACCACTGAAGCTTTCTTT. It yields the protein CASRGDTTEAFF.

The rearrangement uses TRBV2 and TRBJ2-3; 9 bases align to TRBD1. The CDR3 length is 14 residues. Germline V gene data show CDR1 as SNHLY and CDR2 as FYNNEI. J gave up 4 bases and V 5 bases, and 4 bases lay outside the gene matches. The CDR3 DNA reads TGTGCCAGCAGTTACGACAGGGGGGCAGATACGCAGTATTTT. Translated: CASSYDRGADTQYF.

This chain connects TRBV11-3 to TRBJ2-1; D gene uncertain. The germline V gene has CDR1 SGHNT and CDR2 YENEEA. The CDR3 covers 13 residues. V lost 5 bases to trimming and J lost 1 base, with 6 bases between them. The CDR3 DNA reads TGTGCCAGCAGCCCCCTATCCTACAATGAGCAGTTCTTC. Its translation is CASSPLSYNEQFF.

The genes are TRBV28 and TRBJ1-2, with a possible D match to TRBD1 (5 bases). This CDR3 contains 14 residues. With 6 bases removed from V and 2 bases from J, the gap between germline ends came to 13 bases. Germline assignment: CDR1 MDHEN and CDR2 SYDVKM. CDR3: CASSPQGANYGYTF. Written as DNA, the CDR3 is TGTGCCAGCAGCCCCCAAGGGGCGAACTATGGCTACACCTTC.

The CDR3 coding sequence is TGTGCCAGCAGCCCATATGACAGGGCATCGCAAGCTTTCTTT. Translating gives CASSPYDRASQAFF. The chain combines TRBV28 with TRBJ1-1; TRBD1 agrees at 7 bases. The CDR3 runs 14 residues. CDR1 MDHEN and CDR2 SYDVKM come from the germline V gene. Germline trimming cut 6 bases from V and 9 bases from J; bases unmatched to any gene: 13. Complete variable domain (other parts from reference TRBV28 and TRBJ1-1): DVKVTQSSRYLVKRTGEKVFLECVQDMDHENMFWYRQDPGLGLRLIYFSYDVKMKEKGDIPEGYSVSREKKERFSLILESASTNQTSMYLCASSPYDRASQAFFGQGTRLTVV.

The chain couples TRBV28 to TRBJ1-6, with D possibly matching TRBD1 (5 bases). Germline V CDR1 and CDR2: MDHEN, SYDVKM. There are 15 residues in the CDR3. Between the trimmed V and J ends, which lost 5 bases and 5 bases, there was a span of 13 bases. CDR3 nucleotide sequence: TGTGCCAGCAGTCCTGGGGGGGTCGATAATTCACCCCTCCACTTT. This sequence encodes CASSPGGVDNSPLHF. Together with reference TRBV28 and TRBJ1-6, the CDR3 gives the full variable domain: DVKVTQSSRYLVKRTGEKVFLECVQDMDHENMFWYRQDPGLGLRLIYFSYDVKMKEKGDIPEGYSVSREKKERFSLILESASTNQTSMYLCASSPGGVDNSPLHFGNGTRLTVT.

The CDR3 bases are TGTGCCAGCAGTTTTTACAGGGTGAACACTGAAGCTTTCTTT. Translating gives CASSFYRVNTEAFF. The chain links TRBV28 to TRBJ1-1, with D perhaps matching TRBD1 (6 bases). The germline V gene has CDR1 MDHEN and CDR2 SYDVKM. The CDR3 has 14 residues. V lost 3 bases to trimming and J lost 0 bases, with 8 bases between them.

V and J are TRBV5-1 and TRBJ1-1; possibly TRBD1 for D (5 bases). The length of the CDR3 is 15 residues. Trimming took off 4 bases at V and 1 base at J, with 14 bases between the two ends. Per germline, CDR1 SGHRS and CDR2 YFSETQ. CDR3 region: CASSGRGLQNTEAFF. The CDR3 coding sequence is TGCGCCAGCAGCGGTAGGGGACTGCAGAACACTGAAGCTTTCTTT.